The present T cell receptor beta chain was sequenced within a study of shared T cell receptors in the human thymus. The CDR3 is 17 amino acids. Germline loops: CDR1 SGHTA, CDR2 FQGNSA. The germline V and J ends were trimmed by 0 bases and 0 bases, with 14 bases remaining between them. Clones were read by immunoSEQ multiplex PCR, and TCRdb kept only the in-frame ones, dropping some. The table has approximately 730,000 clones, 80% to 90% seen once; the top ten hold about 0.0098%. These records were also assigned to another study, of human thymus T cells. In that study: Among unrelated individuals, related research reported thymic repertoires that overlapped highly.

This clonotype originated in a girl in the first two years of life with a congenital heart defect. Material: thymocytes. This chain joins TRBV7-2 and TRBJ1-1, with a weak D call TRBD1 (5 bases). DNA of the CDR3: TGTGCCAGCAGCTTAGCGTTGCAGGGAACAATGAACACTGAAGCTTTCTTT. This sequence encodes CASSLALQGTMNTEAFF.